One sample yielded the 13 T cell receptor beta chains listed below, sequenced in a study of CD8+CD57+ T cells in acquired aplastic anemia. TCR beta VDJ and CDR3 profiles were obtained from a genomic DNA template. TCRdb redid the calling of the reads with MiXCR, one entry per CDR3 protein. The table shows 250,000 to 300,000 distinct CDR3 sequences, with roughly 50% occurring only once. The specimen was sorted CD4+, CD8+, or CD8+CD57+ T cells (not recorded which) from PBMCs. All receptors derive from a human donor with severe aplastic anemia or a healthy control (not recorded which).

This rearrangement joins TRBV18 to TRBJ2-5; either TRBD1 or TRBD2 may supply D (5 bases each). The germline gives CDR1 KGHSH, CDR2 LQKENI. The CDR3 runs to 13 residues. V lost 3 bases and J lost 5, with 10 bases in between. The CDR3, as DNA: TGTGCCAGCTCACCCGTAGGGGAGGAGACCCAGTACTTC. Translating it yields CASSPVGEETQYF.

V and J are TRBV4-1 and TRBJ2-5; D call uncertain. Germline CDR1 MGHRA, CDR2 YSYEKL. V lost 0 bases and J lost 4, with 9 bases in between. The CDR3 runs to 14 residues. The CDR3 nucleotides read TGCGCCAGCAGCCAAGATCAGACTCGAGAGACCCAGTACTTC. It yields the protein CASSQDQTRETQYF.

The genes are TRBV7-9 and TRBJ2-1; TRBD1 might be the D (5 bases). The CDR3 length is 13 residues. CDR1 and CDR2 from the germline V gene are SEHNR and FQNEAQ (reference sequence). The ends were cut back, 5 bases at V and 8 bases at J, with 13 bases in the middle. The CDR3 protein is CASSPIRVYEQFF. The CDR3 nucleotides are TGTGCCAGCAGCCCAATCAGGGTTTATGAGCAGTTCTTC.

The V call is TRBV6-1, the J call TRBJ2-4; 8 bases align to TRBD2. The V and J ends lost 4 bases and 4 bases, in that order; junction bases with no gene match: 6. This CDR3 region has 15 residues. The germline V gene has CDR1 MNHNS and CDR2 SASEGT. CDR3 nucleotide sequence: TGTGCCAGCAGTGGTAGCGGGGCGGGTAAAAACATTCAGTACTTC. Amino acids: CASSGSGAGKNIQYF.

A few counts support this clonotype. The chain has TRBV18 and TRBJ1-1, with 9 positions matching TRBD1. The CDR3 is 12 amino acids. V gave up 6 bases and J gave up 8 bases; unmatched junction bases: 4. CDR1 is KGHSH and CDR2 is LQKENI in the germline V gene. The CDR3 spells CASSRDRAEAFF. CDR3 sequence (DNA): TGTGCCAGCTCCCGGGACAGGGCGGAAGCTTTCTTT.

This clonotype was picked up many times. The CDR3: CASSLRVANEKLFF. CDR3 nucleotides: TGTGCCAGCAGCTTACGGGTCGCTAATGAAAAACTGTTTTTT. V and J are TRBV13 and TRBJ1-4; D is undetermined. V lost 2 bases and J lost 3, with 7 bases in between. The CDR3 is 14 residues long. The germline V gene encodes CDR1 PRHDT and CDR2 FYEKMQ (reference sequence).

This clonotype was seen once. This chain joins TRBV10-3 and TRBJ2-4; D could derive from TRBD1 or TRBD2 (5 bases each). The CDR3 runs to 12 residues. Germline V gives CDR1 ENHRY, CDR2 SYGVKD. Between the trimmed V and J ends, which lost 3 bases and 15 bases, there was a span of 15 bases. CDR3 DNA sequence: TGTGCCATCAGTGATAATTGGGGGATCGGGTACTTC. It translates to CAISDNWGIGYF.

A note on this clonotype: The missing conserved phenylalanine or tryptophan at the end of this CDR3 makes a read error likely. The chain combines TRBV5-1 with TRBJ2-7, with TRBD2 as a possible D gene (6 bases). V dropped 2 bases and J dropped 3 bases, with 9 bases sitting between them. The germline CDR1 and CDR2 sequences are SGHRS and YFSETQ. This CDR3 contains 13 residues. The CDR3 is CASSFKAGYEQYL. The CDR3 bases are TGCGCCAGCAGCTTCAAAGCGGGCTACGAGCAGTACCTC.

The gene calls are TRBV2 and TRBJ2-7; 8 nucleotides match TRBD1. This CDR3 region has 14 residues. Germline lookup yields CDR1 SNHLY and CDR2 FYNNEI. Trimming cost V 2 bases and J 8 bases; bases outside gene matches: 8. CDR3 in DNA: TGTGCCAGCAGTGAACGGGACAGGCCTAGGAAGCAGTACTTC. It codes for CASSERDRPRKQYF.

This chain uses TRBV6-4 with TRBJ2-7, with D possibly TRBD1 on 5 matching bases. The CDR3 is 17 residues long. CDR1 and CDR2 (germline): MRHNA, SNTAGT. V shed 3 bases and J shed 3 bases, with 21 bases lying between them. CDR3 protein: CASSDRTSPQTLYEQYF. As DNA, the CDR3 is TGTGCCAGCAGTGATAGGACATCGCCCCAGACACTCTACGAGCAGTACTTC.

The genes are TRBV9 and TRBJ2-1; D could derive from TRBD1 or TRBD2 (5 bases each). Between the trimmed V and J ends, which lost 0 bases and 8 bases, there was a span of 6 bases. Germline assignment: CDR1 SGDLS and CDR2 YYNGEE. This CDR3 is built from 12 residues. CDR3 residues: CASSVVGDEQFF. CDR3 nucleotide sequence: TGTGCCAGCAGCGTAGTGGGGGATGAGCAGTTCTTC.

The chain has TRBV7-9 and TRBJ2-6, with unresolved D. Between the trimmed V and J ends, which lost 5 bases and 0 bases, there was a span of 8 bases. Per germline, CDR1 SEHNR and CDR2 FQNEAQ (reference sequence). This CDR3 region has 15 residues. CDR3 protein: CASSPMGSGANVLTF. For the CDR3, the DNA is TGTGCCAGCAGCCCAATGGGCTCTGGGGCCAACGTCCTGACTTTC.

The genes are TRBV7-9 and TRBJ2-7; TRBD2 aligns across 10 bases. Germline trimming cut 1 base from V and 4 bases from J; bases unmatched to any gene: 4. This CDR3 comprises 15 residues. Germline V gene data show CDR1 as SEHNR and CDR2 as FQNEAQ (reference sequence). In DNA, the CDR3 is TGTGCCAGCAGCTTAGGGGCTAGCGGGGGTTACGAGCAGTACTTC. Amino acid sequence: CASSLGASGGYEQYF.